Shown below are 20 T cell receptor beta chains from a single sample sequenced in a study of T cell responses to AZD1222 COVID-19 vaccine. Using immunoSEQ multiplex PCR, the repertoire was profiled, and TCRdb retains in-frame clones only, with some absent. Found here are about 85,000 clones, about 90% of them singletons; the top ten hold roughly 15%. Sequencing was performed on peripheral blood, taken on day 0 of AZD1222 vaccination. These receptors all stem from an adult in good health.

The chain is built from TRBV2 and TRBJ1-4, with a weak D call TRBD1 (6 bases). Between the trimmed V and J ends, which lost 6 bases and 3 bases, there was a span of 11 bases. The CDR3 runs to 14 residues. Germline V gene lookup returns CDR1 SNHLY and CDR2 FYNNEI. In nucleotides, the CDR3 is TGTGCCAGCAGAACTACAGGGCCTAATGAAAAACTGTTTTTT. Encoded protein: CASRTTGPNEKLFF.

This sequence joins TRBV6-5 and TRBJ1-5, with a possible D match to TRBD1 (5 bases). This CDR3 spans 15 amino acids. Germline lookup yields CDR1 MNHEY and CDR2 SVGAGI. Trimming cost V 10 bases and J 4 bases, with 20 bases left between them. The CDR3 coding sequence is TGTGCCATCTCCGTAGTTCAGGGAGGAAATCAGCCCCAGCATTTT. It translates to CAISVVQGGNQPQHF.

The rearrangement links TRBV24-1 to TRBJ1-1; weak D call: TRBD1 (6 bases). Germline V CDR1 and CDR2: KGHDR, SFDVKD. With 7 bases removed from V and 3 bases from J, the gap between germline ends came to 11 bases. The CDR3 totals 13 residues. The CDR3 loop reads CATRTGHHTEAFF. Written as DNA, the CDR3 is TGTGCCACCAGAACGGGACACCACACTGAAGCTTTCTTT.

The rearrangement links TRBV19 to TRBJ1-5, with D maybe TRBD1 (5 bases). CDR1 and CDR2 (germline): LNHDA, SQIVND (reference sequence). V was trimmed by 5 bases and J by 5 bases, leaving 19 bases between them. CDR3 length: 16 amino acids. The DNA of the CDR3 is TGTGCCAGTAGTCCTCGGGCAGCAGGGTCGCATCAGCCCCAGCATTTT. Amino acids: CASSPRAAGSHQPQHF.

This rearrangement joins TRBV2 to TRBJ2-7; D perhaps matches TRBD2 (7 bases). The CDR3 length is 16 residues. CDR1 is SNHLY and CDR2 is FYNNEI in the germline V gene. V lost 6 bases and J 5 bases, leaving 23 bases between the germline ends. The CDR3 loop reads CASRGGGSSPLHEQYF. The CDR3, as DNA: TGTGCCAGCAGGGGGGGCGGGAGTAGCCCCTTGCACGAGCAGTACTTC.

The chain recombines TRBV9 with TRBJ1-1; weak D call: TRBD1 (5 bases). This CDR3 comprises 14 residues. Germline-derived CDR1 and CDR2 are SGDLS and YYNGEE. V was shortened by 4 bases and J by 6 bases, with 16 bases between the two germline ends. CDR3: CASSSGLSRAEAFF. In DNA form, the CDR3 reads TGTGCCAGCAGCTCGGGACTGTCGAGGGCTGAAGCTTTCTTT.

Points on this clone: One junction end disagrees with the germline gene, perhaps due to a read error. The chain links TRBV7-9 to TRBJ2-3; 9 bases align to TRBD1. The CDR3 loop spans 12 amino acids. Germline V gene lookup returns CDR1 SEHNR and CDR2 FQNEAQ (reference sequence). CDR3 region: CASSLGGTGLDF. The CDR3 DNA sequence: TGTGCCAGCAGCTTAGGCGGGACAGGGTTGGATTTT.

This rearrangement joins TRBV19 to TRBJ1-1; D not resolved. V was clipped by 11 bases and J by 0 bases, with 13 bases between them. CDR1 and CDR2 from the germline V gene are LNHDA and SQIVND (reference sequence). The CDR3 spans 13 residues. The CDR3 nucleotides read TGTGCCGTCCAAAGAGGGATGAACACTGAAGCTTTCTTT. Amino acids: CAVQRGMNTEAFF.

This clone showed up just a few times. The chain recombines TRBV28 with TRBJ1-3; 9 bases are shared with TRBD1. The germline V gene has CDR1 MDHEN and CDR2 SYDVKM. The trim removed 6 bases at V and 2 bases at J, leaving 2 bases unmatched. This CDR3 has 14 residues. The CDR3 DNA follows: TGTGCCAGCAGGTGGGACAGGGCTGGAAACACCATATATTTT. Translation gives CASRWDRAGNTIYF. Using reference TRBV28 and TRBJ1-3 for the parts outside the CDR3, the full variable domain is DVKVTQSSRYLVKRTGEKVFLECVQDMDHENMFWYRQDPGLGLRLIYFSYDVKMKEKGDIPEGYSVSREKKERFSLILESASTNQTSMYLCASRWDRAGNTIYFGEGSWLTVV.

V is TRBV5-1 and J is TRBJ2-5; TRBD2 agrees at 10 bases. J lost 4 bases, V lost 0 bases, and 3 bases had no gene match. This CDR3 has 15 amino acids. Germline lookup yields CDR1 SGHRS and CDR2 YFSETQ. In nucleotides, the CDR3 is TGCGCCAGCAGCTTGGGGCTAGCGGGAGTAGAGACCCAGTACTTC. It is translated as CASSLGLAGVETQYF.

This clone showed up just a few times. This chain links TRBV28 with TRBJ2-3, with 9 bases matching TRBD1. Trimming removed 4 bases from V and 4 bases from J; junction bases left unmatched: 9. The germline V gene encodes CDR1 MDHEN and CDR2 SYDVKM. The CDR3 spans 16 residues. The CDR3 DNA follows: TGTGCCAGCAGTTCCTCCCCGGGACAGGGTGCAGATACGCAGTATTTT. It codes for CASSSSPGQGADTQYF.

This clone was recorded only once. The J gene is TRBJ2-4, the V gene TRBV4-1; D might be TRBD1 (5 bases). CDR3 size: 13 residues. V lost 3 bases to trimming and J lost 7 bases, with 10 bases between them. CDR1 is MGHRA, CDR2 YSYEKL, per germline. The CDR3 DNA sequence: TGCGCCAGCAGCCAGGACACATTGAACATTCAGTACTTC. Translating gives CASSQDTLNIQYF.

The chain is built from TRBV4-1 and TRBJ2-1; TRBD2 agrees at 7 bases. The CDR3 is made up of 18 amino acids. V trimming: 0 bases; J trimming: 6 bases; junction bases outside the gene matches: 14. Germline V CDR1 and CDR2: MGHRA, YSYEKL. The CDR3 protein is CASSQDAVAGAWGNEQFF. The DNA for the CDR3 is TGCGCCAGCAGCCAAGACGCGGTAGCGGGCGCCTGGGGCAATGAGCAGTTCTTC.

V usage is TRBV7-9 and J usage is TRBJ2-2; TRBD1 or TRBD2 may be the D gene (5 bases each). Trimming removed 2 bases at V and 4 bases at J, with 11 bases between. The CDR3 is 15 residues long. The germline CDR1 and CDR2 sequences are SEHNR and FQNEAQ (reference sequence). The CDR3 region has the DNA TGTGCCAGCAGCTTATTGCAGGGAGTCACCGGGGAGCTGTTTTTT. Its protein product is CASSLLQGVTGELFF.

The gene calls are TRBV2 and TRBJ2-1; 10 nucleotides agree with TRBD2. V lost 0 bases to trimming and J lost 9 bases; unmatched junction nucleotides: 5. This CDR3 spans 15 amino acids. Germline-derived CDR1 and CDR2 are SNHLY and FYNNEI. This chain's CDR3 is CASSEAASGSSEQFF. The CDR3 bases are TGTGCCAGCAGTGAAGCGGCTAGCGGGAGTTCTGAGCAGTTCTTC.

This clone was observed a single time. The V gene is TRBV18, the J gene TRBJ2-3; TRBD2 matches at 10 bases. Germline-derived CDR1 and CDR2 are KGHSH and LQKENI. The CDR3 totals 20 residues. Trimming cost V 2 bases and J 0 bases; bases outside gene matches: 14. This CDR3 is CASSPISSGRGRQSTDTQYF. The CDR3 coding sequence is TGTGCCAGCTCACCAATTTCTAGCGGGAGAGGCCGGCAGAGCACAGATACGCAGTATTTT.

The V gene is TRBV7-8, the J gene TRBJ1-2, with D hard to call. The CDR3 totals 13 residues. Trimming pared 1 base from V and 7 bases from J, leaving 10 bases between. CDR1 SGHVS and CDR2 FQNEAQ come from the germline V gene. CDR3 sequence: CASSLEGEGGYTF. In nucleotides, the CDR3 is TGTGCCAGCAGCTTAGAGGGAGAAGGTGGCTACACCTTC.

DNA of the CDR3: TGTGCCAGCAGCCAAGATCTGGGTCTCGGGCAGCCCCAGCATTTT. It codes for CASSQDLGLGQPQHF. The chain joins TRBV3-1 (or the pseudogene TRBV3-2) to TRBJ1-5; no clear D. The V and J ends lost 0 bases and 7 bases respectively, with 13 bases between them. The CDR3 has 15 residues. The germline gives CDR1 LGHDT, CDR2 YNNKEL (reference sequence).

This chain uses TRBV5-6 with TRBJ2-1; the D gene is possibly TRBD1 (6 bases). Germline lookup yields CDR1 SGHDT and CDR2 YYEEEE. The germline V and J ends were trimmed by 7 bases and 0 bases, with 17 bases remaining between them. CDR3 length: 16 residues. The CDR3 loop is CASHEDAGASYNEQFF. The CDR3 DNA sequence: TGTGCCAGCCACGAGGATGCAGGGGCCTCCTACAATGAGCAGTTCTTC. Based on the CDR3 plus reference TRBV5-6 and TRBJ2-1, the full variable domain is DAGVTQSPTHLIKTRGQQVTLRCSPKSGHDTVSWYQQALGQGPQFIFQYYEEEERQRGNFPDRFSGHQFPNYSSELNVNALLLGDSALYLCASHEDAGASYNEQFFGPGTRLTVL.

V gene TRBV18 combines with J gene TRBJ2-7, with a possible D match to TRBD2 (6 bases). In germline, CDR1 is KGHSH, CDR2 LQKENI. Deletions cut 2 bases from V and 2 bases from J, with 7 bases between. CDR3 length: 13 residues. The CDR3 sequence: CASSPSGAYEQYF. The CDR3 DNA is TGTGCCAGCTCACCATCGGGAGCCTACGAGCAGTACTTC.